These 20 T cell receptor beta chains share one sample of origin, sequenced in a study of cytomegalovirus exposure and HLA in healthy donors (dated by TCRdb to 2017 to 2019). Receptor libraries were prepared by the immunoSEQ multiplex PCR assay. A mixture of 60 forward primers for TCR Vbeta segments and 13 reverse primers for TCR Jbeta segments was used in the multiplex PCR. TCRdb limited this immuneACCESS table to in-frame rearrangements with V and J called. A share of clones is missing; checked studies link under half to unresolved V genes, and the rest is unexplained. This sample's records show 200,000 or so clones. The top ten constitute 0.7% to 0.8% of the sample. Sequenced input: PBMCs. These receptors all come from a boy aged 5-17 years in good health and CMV-seronegative.

CDR3 in DNA: TGTGCCAGCGGGGGGCGAACAGCGGGGGCGGATACGCAGTATTTT. It yields the protein CASGGRTAGADTQYF. The J gene is TRBJ2-3, the V gene TRBV6-5, with 8 positions matching TRBD2. CDR1 and CDR2 from the germline V gene are MNHEY and SVGAGI. After removal of 8 bases from V and 6 bases from J, the junction contained 13 bases not matched to a gene. The CDR3 has 15 amino acids.

The chain combines TRBV19 with TRBJ2-7; D remains ambiguous. Germline V gene sequence: CDR1 LNHDA, CDR2 SQIVND (reference sequence). V lost 1 base and J 2 bases, leaving 6 bases between the germline ends. The CDR3 has 13 residues. The chain's CDR3 is CASSIGHPYEQYF. The CDR3 DNA reads TGTGCCAGTAGTATAGGGCACCCCTACGAGCAGTACTTC.

In DNA, the CDR3 is TGTGCCAGCAGCTTGGCGGCGGGTTTTAACTATGGCTACACCTTC. Amino acids: CASSLAAGFNYGYTF. The chain uses TRBV5-4 and TRBJ1-2; D is undetermined. The CDR3 has 15 residues. The germline V gene encodes CDR1 SGHNT and CDR2 YYREEE (reference sequence). The V and J ends lost 0 bases and 1 base respectively, with 10 bases between them.

Concerning this clone itself: One junction end disagrees with the germline gene, perhaps due to a read error. This chain connects TRBV19 to TRBJ2-7, with D perhaps matching TRBD1 (6 bases). The CDR3 extends over 11 amino acids. Germline V gene data show CDR1 as LNHDA and CDR2 as SQIVND (reference sequence). The CDR3 is CATGHFYEQYF. CDR3 coding DNA: TGCGCCACAGGGCACTTTTACGAGCAGTACTTC. The full variable domain, with the rest looked up from reference TRBV19 and TRBJ2-7, is DGGITQSPKYLFRKEGQNVTLSCEQNLNHDAMYWYRQDPGQGLRLIYYSQIVNDFQKGDIAEGYSVSREKKESFPLTVTSAQKNPTAFYLCATGHFYEQYFGPGTRLTVT.

The rearrangement joins TRBV5-4 to TRBJ2-7, with D tentatively TRBD2 (6 bases). Trimming cost V 2 bases and J 3 bases, with 15 bases left between them. Germline CDR1 and CDR2: SGHNT and YYREEE (reference sequence). The CDR3 length is 15 residues. This chain's CDR3 is CASSFSSGGVYEQYF. The CDR3, as DNA: TGTGCCAGCAGCTTCTCTTCCGGCGGGGTCTACGAGCAGTACTTC.

For the CDR3, the DNA is TGTGCCAGCAGCTTAGGATCAGGGTCCCGGGTCTACGAGCAGTACTTC. Protein product: CASSLGSGSRVYEQYF. The V gene is TRBV7-6, the J gene TRBJ2-7, with TRBD1 as a possible D gene (5 bases). Per germline, CDR1 SGHVS and CDR2 FNYEAQ. The V and J ends lost 1 base and 3 bases respectively, with 16 bases between them. The CDR3 spans 16 residues.

The chain uses TRBV7-2 and TRBJ2-1; 8 positions agree with TRBD2. The length of the CDR3 is 15 residues. J lost 4 bases, V lost 2 bases, and 4 bases had no gene match. Germline lookup yields CDR1 SGHTA and CDR2 FQGNSA. CDR3 in DNA: TGTGCCAGCAGCTTACGGGGGGGCGTGTACAATGAGCAGTTCTTC. Translating gives CASSLRGGVYNEQFF. The variable domain in full, completed from reference TRBV7-2 and TRBJ2-1, reads GAGVSQSPSNKVTEKGKDVELRCDPISGHTALYWYRQSLGQGLEFLIYFQGNSAPDKSGLPSDRFSAERTGGSVSTLTIQRTQQEDSAVYLCASSLRGGVYNEQFFGPGTRLTVL.

The gene calls are TRBV23-1 and TRBJ2-5; TRBD2 matches at 8 bases. The J call may be mistaken, given a closer DNA end match to TRBJ2-7. TRBV23-1 is noted as an ORF with a role that remains uncertain. The CDR3 is made up of 14 amino acids. The CDR3 region is CASSQYKRGCEQYF. The CDR3 coding sequence is TGCGCCAGCAGTCAATACAAGCGGGGGTGCGAGCAGTACTTC.

CDR3 sequence reads: CASSKEGAGRFRNTEAFF. CDR3 nucleotide sequence: TGCGCCAGCAGTAAGGAGGGGGCAGGAAGGTTCCGGAACACTGAAGCTTTCTTT. This rearrangement joins TRBV5-1 to TRBJ1-1, with 7 positions matching TRBD1. The CDR3 is made up of 18 amino acids. The germline V gene has CDR1 SGHRS and CDR2 YFSETQ. The V segment lost 5 bases and the J segment 1 base; nucleotides outside the gene matches: 17. The whole variable domain, filled in from reference TRBV5-1 and TRBJ1-1, reads KAGVTQTPRYLIKTRGQQVTLSCSPISGHRSVSWYQQTPGQGLQFLFEYFSETQRNKGNFPGRFSGRQFSNSRSEMNVSTLELGDSALYLCASSKEGAGRFRNTEAFFGQGTRLTVV.

The V gene is TRBV6-5, the J gene TRBJ2-5; a weak D match, TRBD2 (5 bases). V shed 2 bases and J shed 5 bases, with 6 bases lying between them. This CDR3 region has 12 residues. From germline, CDR1 is MNHEY and CDR2 SVGAGI. CDR3 sequence reads: CASSYRGETQYF. The DNA for the CDR3 is TGTGCCAGCAGTTACCGAGGGGAGACCCAGTACTTC.

V gene TRBV19 combines with J gene TRBJ2-5; D might be TRBD2 (7 bases). Trimming took off 9 bases at V and 5 bases at J, with 22 bases between the two ends. Germline lookup yields CDR1 LNHDA and CDR2 SQIVND (reference sequence). CDR3 size: 15 residues. In nucleotides, the CDR3 is TGTGCCAGGATAAAAGGGGGGGGCCCCTCGGAGACCCAGTACTTC. It encodes CARIKGGGPSETQYF.

The CDR3 sequence: CASSIRQGARRSGELFF. The CDR3 DNA is TGTGCCAGCAGCATAAGACAGGGGGCGAGAAGGAGCGGGGAGCTGTTTTTT. The chain joins TRBV7-9 to TRBJ2-2; 10 nucleotides align to TRBD1. This CDR3 comprises 17 residues. V shed 5 bases and J 7 bases; nucleotides not matched to a gene: 13. Germline V gene lookup returns CDR1 SEHNR and CDR2 FQNEAQ (reference sequence).

This chain links TRBV6-5 with TRBJ2-2, with D perhaps matching TRBD1 (6 bases). The germline V gene has CDR1 MNHEY and CDR2 SVGAGI. The CDR3 covers 13 residues. The ends were cut back, 5 bases at V and 7 bases at J, with 11 bases in the middle. The CDR3 DNA sequence: TGTGCCAGCAGTCCTCCAGGGGTCGGGGAGCTGTTTTTT. Translation gives CASSPPGVGELFF.

The J gene is TRBJ1-5, the V gene TRBV2, with TRBD1 identical over 10 bases. V lost 1 base to trimming and J lost 8 bases; unmatched junction nucleotides: 8. Germline CDR1 reads SNHLY; CDR2 reads FYNNEI. The CDR3 covers 16 residues. In DNA, the CDR3 is TGTGCCAGCAGTGAAGGGGGGTTGACAGGGGGCAAGCCCCAGCATTTT. It is translated as CASSEGGLTGGKPQHF.

V gene TRBV2 combines with J gene TRBJ2-5; TRBD1 agrees at 10 bases. Trimming at V came to 3 bases and at J to 7 bases, leaving 5 bases not matched to a gene. CDR1 is SNHLY and CDR2 is FYNNEI in the germline V gene. The CDR3 is 14 residues long. The CDR3 DNA reads TGTGCCAGCAGTGATGACAGGGGGCGAGGGACCCAGTACTTC. Translation gives CASSDDRGRGTQYF.

The rearrangement uses TRBV5-1 and TRBJ2-1; 7 nucleotides agree with TRBD1. The trim removed 0 bases at V and 10 bases at J, leaving 7 bases unmatched. CDR3 length: 14 amino acids. CDR1 SGHRS and CDR2 YFSETQ come from the germline V gene. CDR3 DNA sequence: TGCGCCAGCAGCTTGGCGGAACAGGGGCGCGAGCAGTTCTTC. Protein sequence: CASSLAEQGREQFF.

The J gene is TRBJ1-6, the V gene TRBV7-8, with D possibly being TRBD1 (5 bases). The V gene's germline CDR1 is SGHVS and CDR2 FQNEAQ. This CDR3 comprises 14 residues. The germline V and J ends were trimmed by 7 bases and 10 bases, with 17 bases remaining between them. CDR3 sequence: CASTSIREGSPLHF. Here the CDR3 DNA reads TGTGCCAGCACCAGTATCAGGGAAGGCTCACCCCTCCACTTT.

This chain links TRBV9 with TRBJ2-1; TRBD2 is a possible D gene (6 bases). Trimming removed 0 bases at V and 1 base at J, with 11 bases between. The CDR3 loop spans 16 amino acids. Germline lookup yields CDR1 SGDLS and CDR2 YYNGEE. The CDR3 sequence: CASSVDPGVSYNEQFF. Written as DNA, the CDR3 is TGTGCCAGCAGCGTAGATCCGGGGGTGTCCTACAATGAGCAGTTCTTC.

The chain recombines TRBV7-2 with TRBJ1-4, with a possible D match to TRBD1 (6 bases). Trimming removed 4 bases from V and 0 bases from J, with 18 bases in between. This CDR3 has 18 residues. The V gene's germline CDR1 is SGHTA and CDR2 FQGNSA. CDR3 sequence (DNA): TGTGCCAGCAGCTCAAAGAACGGACAGCTATCAACTAATGAAAAACTGTTTTTT. It yields the protein CASSSKNGQLSTNEKLFF.

The rearrangement links TRBV11-2 to TRBJ1-4; D is unclear. The germline V gene encodes CDR1 SGHAT and CDR2 FQNNGV. Trimming stripped 6 bases from V and 10 bases from J, with 21 bases between. The CDR3 loop spans 15 amino acids. The CDR3 reads CASSSGVERVGKLFF. The DNA of the CDR3 is TGTGCCAGCAGTTCTGGTGTCGAGAGGGTCGGAAAACTGTTTTTT.